Included here is one T cell receptor (beta chain) sequence, with context. Authors' analysis steps: Reference gene primer amplification gave estimated nucleated cell counts. Repertoires were generated with immunoSEQ multiplex PCR, while TCRdb's copy carries only in-frame clones and drops some. The DNA gave D and trimming, while V, J and clone size come from that table. The data show approximately 100,000 clones, around 87% seen once. This sample is part of a study of blood T cell repertoires in COVID-19. Study-level information: Acute and convalescent COVID-19 specimens originated in the United States, Italy and Spain. PBMCs, B-cell-depleted T cells, or T cells were the source of the cDNA or gDNA that made up the material.

This CDR3 is 13 amino acids long. The V segment lost 6 bases and the J segment 1 base; nucleotides outside the gene matches: 3. Looked up from germline, CDR1 is SQVTM and CDR2 is ANQGSEA. This chain connects TRBV29-1 to TRBJ1-2; 9 nucleotides align to TRBD1. This receptor was obtained from a woman aged 80 or over with acute or convalescent COVID-19. Sequencing was done on a sample of peripheral blood. CDR3 nucleotide sequence: TGCAGCGTAGGACAGGGGTTTAACTATGGCTACACCTTC. Translating gives CSVGQGFNYGYTF.